This entry lists 9 T cell receptor beta chains sequenced from one sample in a study of T cells in Graves' hyperthyroidism and ophthalmopathy. Amplified TCR beta CDR3 regions came from RNA transcripts. A set of HTBI primers served as the primers for a first-round RT-PCR of the TCR CDR3. A single record per CDR3 protein comes from TCRdb applying MiXCR to the multiplex PCR reads. The table includes about 640,000 distinct CDR3 sequences, less than 25% detected once. Material for sequencing was blood. The origin of the receptors is a man aged 25 to 45 with Graves' ophthalmopathy.

This chain uses TRBV6-1 with TRBJ1-2; D possibly corresponds to TRBD1 (6 bases). Germline lookup yields CDR1 MNHNS and CDR2 SASEGT. CDR3 length equals 13 residues. The V and J ends lost 5 bases and 7 bases respectively, with 14 bases between them. The chain's CDR3 is CASSSTGRGGYTF. The CDR3 bases are TGTGCCAGCAGTTCAACAGGGCGGGGTGGCTACACCTTC.

This clonotype has at least ten counts. The rearrangement links TRBV18 to TRBJ2-1, with TRBD2 as a possible D gene (5 bases). Germline V gene data show CDR1 as KGHSH and CDR2 as LQKENI. V lost 1 base and J lost 8, with 9 bases in between. The CDR3 has 13 amino acids. CDR3 protein: CASSPQVEDEQFF. Here the CDR3 DNA reads TGTGCCAGCTCACCACAGGTGGAGGATGAGCAGTTCTTC.

This clonotype has ten or more counts. J is TRBJ2-5 and V is TRBV12-3 or TRBV12-4; 7 bases match TRBD1. V gave up 7 bases and J gave up 1 base; unmatched junction bases: 9. The CDR3 extends over 15 amino acids. The CDR3 loop reads CASTVAAGGQETQYF. The DNA for the CDR3 is TGTGCCAGCACGGTGGCGGCAGGGGGCCAAGAGACCCAGTACTTC.

Ten or more counts support this clonotype. J is TRBJ2-1 and V is TRBV28; 14 nucleotides line up with TRBD2. The germline CDR1 and CDR2 sequences are MDHEN and SYDVKM. The CDR3 sequence is 16 residues long. The trim removed 5 bases at V and 2 bases at J, leaving 2 bases unmatched. In nucleotides, the CDR3 is TGTGCCAGCAGTCCGACTAGCGGGAGGGCCTACAATGAGCAGTTCTTC. Translation gives CASSPTSGRAYNEQFF. The complete variable domain, with remaining parts taken from reference TRBV28 and TRBJ2-1, reads DVKVTQSSRYLVKRTGEKVFLECVQDMDHENMFWYRQDPGLGLRLIYFSYDVKMKEKGDIPEGYSVSREKKERFSLILESASTNQTSMYLCASSPTSGRAYNEQFFGPGTRLTVL.

This clonotype was counted between two and nine times. The chain carries TRBV7-9 and TRBJ1-1, with a tentative D call TRBD1 (6 bases). Germline V gives CDR1 SEHNR, CDR2 FQNEAQ (reference sequence). V was cut by 3 bases and J by 3 bases, with 11 bases left in between. This CDR3 is 14 amino acids long. The CDR3 loop is CASSFASGDTEAFF. In DNA, the CDR3 is TGTGCCAGCAGCTTTGCCTCAGGGGACACTGAAGCTTTCTTT.

The CDR3: CASSMLAGGGNEQFF. Written as DNA, the CDR3 is TGTGCCAGTAGTATGCTAGCGGGAGGGGGTAATGAGCAGTTCTTC. V is TRBV19 and J is TRBJ2-1, with 12 bases lining up with TRBD2. Germline CDR1 LNHDA, CDR2 SQIVND (reference sequence). The V and J ends lost 3 bases and 7 bases, in that order; junction bases with no gene match: 4. This CDR3 comprises 15 residues.

This clonotype was detected only a few times. This CDR3 is CASSQDFSGAGSPLHF. CDR3 bases: TGCGCCAGCAGCCAAGATTTCTCAGGGGCCGGATCACCCCTCCACTTT. The rearrangement joins TRBV4-3 to TRBJ1-6, with a possible D match to TRBD1 (6 bases). The CDR3 has 16 amino acids. Germline loops: CDR1 LGHNA, CDR2 YSLEER. V shed 0 bases and J shed 10 bases, with 16 bases lying between them.

This clonotype was seen at least ten times. The chain carries TRBV2 and TRBJ2-1, with 11 bases identical to TRBD2. CDR1 is SNHLY and CDR2 is FYNNEI in the germline V gene. The CDR3 loop spans 17 amino acids. The ends lost 5 bases at V and 4 bases at J; junction bases unmatched: 10. In DNA form, the CDR3 reads TGTGCCAGCAGTTCCCCGACTAGCGGGGCCAAATACAATGAGCAGTTCTTC. It translates to CASSSPTSGAKYNEQFF.

This clonotype was counted many times. This chain uses TRBV4-1 with TRBJ1-1; possible D gene TRBD1, 6 bases. V lost 0 bases and J 6 bases, leaving 11 bases between the germline ends. From germline, CDR1 is MGHRA and CDR2 YSYEKL. This CDR3 region has 14 residues. In nucleotides, the CDR3 is TGCGCCAGCAGCCAAGAAGAGGGGGACGCTGAAGCTTTCTTT. It translates to CASSQEEGDAEAFF.